This TCR beta chain appears in the sequencing data of a study of identical twins (dated by TCRdb to 2015 to 2016). A note on the overall study: To test whether fetal clonotypes persist, this study deep-sequenced TCR alpha and beta repertoires from monozygotic twins, from unrelated adults of various ages, and from cord blood. To rule out contamination, replicate twin experiments were performed at different times with different library preparation protocols. Points the paper makes about the study in general: Abundant cord blood beta clonotypes had fewer insertions, young adult naive repertoires showed a similar but weaker trend, and memory repertoires showed no such trend. Because the same donors could not be followed over many years, the conclusions depended on cross-sectional statistical analysis. Excess twin sharing in beta out-of-frame sequences was weaker because fewer shared sequences lowered the signal-to-noise ratio. Out-of-frame TCR alpha sharing in monozygotic twins was systematically underestimated by recombination models, whereas sharing between unrelated individuals was in agreement with the recombination models. Invariant T cells such as MAIT and iNKT could partly confound zero-insertion analyses, though diverse VJ usage argued against this for most clonotypes. Compared with coincidental sharing between unrelated individuals, out-of-frame TCR alpha sequences shared between twins showed an excess of sequences with low generation probability.

Comment on this clonotype: Its recognized antigen is unknown. Base qualities are missing; no much larger clone stands one base away.

The CDR3 holds 15 amino acids from the cysteine to the phenylalanine. The sequence is cut down to CDR3 DNA, 45 bases in frame from base 1. Looking up the germline V gene yields CDR1 LGHNT and CDR2 FRNRAP. The junction shows trimming of 0 bases on V and 9 bases on J, and the gene matches do not reach 6 bases of it. All donors were healthy Caucasians. Three pairs of female monozygotic twins, all aged 18 to 29 years, made up the twin cohort. Peripheral blood mononuclear cells were used as the source from which RNA for TCR libraries was isolated. Library preparation used 5' RACE. TCRdb lists the instrument as Illumina HiSeq 2000. Template switching introduced a universal primer binding site; the final cDNA contained a unique molecular identifier, enabling accurate counting of TCR cDNA molecules. Specific primers in the conserved constant-segment region were used to synthesize first-strand cDNA for TCR alpha and beta chains. To control for contamination, every cDNA library carried two barcodes: a SMART-Mk sample barcode plus Illumina barcodes. TruSeq adapter sequences, together with Illumina sample barcodes, were added in two successive PCR steps. The Illumina HiSeq platform was used with custom primers to sequence TCR alpha and beta cDNA libraries. The source study handled its data this way. Raw reads were processed with MiGEC to extract unique molecular identifiers, and MiXCR was used to determine CDR3 positions. Recombination models were inferred per individual with the repgenHMM and IGoR tools using an EM algorithm. Shared clonotype analysis was performed with the tcR package in R, normalizing sharing by the product of cloneset sizes. To study raw recombination without the effects of thymic and clonal selection, out-of-frame nonproductive sequences were analyzed. Starting from the raw public reads, TCRdb applied fastp trimming at Q25, assembled clones with MiXCR and retained in-frame beta chains. Identical CDR3 protein sequences are pooled into one entry, listed with their most common genes and DNA. TCRdb assigned the V and J calls; the authors' analysis was not used. A total of about 810,000 distinct CDR3 sequences appear in this sample, 10% to 15% of them only once. The ten biggest clones cover around 1.5% of the sample.

This sample also appeared in a second study, on yellow fever vaccine responses in identical twins. The second study's authors report: The authors reported that the T cell response to vaccination in identical twins appeared partly convergent and partly personalized. The study precisely tracked vaccine-responding T cell clones in identical twins.

Recombination linked TRBV12-5 to TRBJ2-1; TRBD2 matches 9 bases in the middle. The sample taken for sequencing was PBMCs. The source of this sequence is a woman aged 18-29 years in good health. Read as DNA, the sequence is TGTGCTAGTGGTTTGGTCCTAGCGGGAATCGGTGAGCAGTTCTTC. This sequence encodes CASGLVLAGIGEQFF.